These 6 T cell receptor beta chains came from one sample sequenced in a study of T cell responses to AZD1222 COVID-19 vaccine. The data were produced by immunoSEQ multiplex PCR, yet TCRdb's version contains in-frame clones alone and is incomplete. The table includes 52,000 or so clones, 65% to 85% detected once. Sequencing used peripheral blood, obtained on day 0 of AZD1222 vaccination. These receptor sequences come from an adult in good health.

The chain recombines TRBV2 with TRBJ1-6; D unclear. The CDR3 is 13 amino acids. Germline lookup yields CDR1 SNHLY and CDR2 FYNNEI. The ends were cut back, 5 bases at V and 6 bases at J, with 8 bases in the middle. The CDR3 coding sequence is TGTGCCAGCAGTTTGGGGATTAATTCACCCCTCCACTTT. Encoded protein: CASSLGINSPLHF.

The chain employs TRBV20-1 and TRBJ1-1, with D maybe TRBD1 (6 bases). Looked up from germline, CDR1 is DFQATT and CDR2 is SNEGSKA (reference sequence). Trimming cost V 6 bases and J 1 base, with 6 bases left between them. The CDR3 length is 11 residues. The CDR3 bases are TGCAGTGCAGGGGGGAACACTGAAGCTTTCTTT. Translated: CSAGGNTEAFF.

The V call is TRBV5-1, the J call TRBJ2-5; no firm D call. CDR1 is SGHRS, CDR2 YFSETQ, per germline. Trimming took off 4 bases at V and 3 bases at J, with 16 bases between the two ends. This CDR3 is built from 15 residues. DNA of the CDR3: TGCGCCAGCAGCAACACGCCCGGCCGGGAAGAGACCCAGTACTTC. This translates into CASSNTPGREETQYF.

The chain links TRBV2 to TRBJ1-2; D uncertain. This CDR3 is built from 16 residues. The germline V and J ends were trimmed by 5 bases and 4 bases, with 20 bases remaining between them. Per the germline V gene, CDR1 is SNHLY and CDR2 is FYNNEI. CDR3 DNA: TGTGCCAGCAGTTTTGACACTTCCAACCTGGTCTATGGCTACACCTTC. Amino acids: CASSFDTSNLVYGYTF.

This clone was seen once. The J gene is TRBJ2-7, the V gene TRBV11-3, with D possibly being TRBD1 (5 bases). This CDR3 is 15 amino acids long. Germline V gene sequence: CDR1 SGHNT, CDR2 YENEEA. Trimming took 0 bases from V and 2 from J, leaving 11 bases between them. The CDR3 DNA follows: TGTGCCAGCAGCTTAGACCGCGACAGAACCTACGAGCAGTACTTC. Protein: CASSLDRDRTYEQYF.

The CDR3, as DNA: TGTGCCAGCAGTGACGGGACAGGGAGGAACACTGAAGCTTTCTTT. Protein sequence: CASSDGTGRNTEAFF. The gene calls are TRBV6-1 and TRBJ1-1; 9 nucleotides align to TRBD1. The V gene's germline CDR1 is MNHNS and CDR2 SASEGT. The junction had 3 bases not matched to a gene; V was cut back by 3 bases and J by 1 base. The CDR3 has 15 residues.